These 5 T cell receptor beta chains originate from one sample sequenced in a study of blood T cell repertoires in COVID-19. Sequencing used immunoSEQ multiplex PCR; TCRdb keeps in-frame clones, though not all of them. This sample yields about 140,000 clones, of which around 81% are seen a single time; 8% to 9.5% belongs to the top ten. Sample: peripheral blood. Receptor source: a woman aged 55 to 70 with active or convalescent COVID-19.

The chain employs TRBV14 and TRBJ2-5, with a weak D call TRBD1 (5 bases). Per germline, CDR1 SGHDN and CDR2 FVKESK. The length of the CDR3 is 14 residues. Trimming cost V 6 bases and J 6 bases, with 17 bases left between them. CDR3 sequence (DNA): TGTGCCAGCAGTCCACCAGGGATTGGCCAGACCCAGTACTTC. Translated: CASSPPGIGQTQYF.

CDR3 nucleotide sequence: TGTGCCAGCAGTTTCTGGACAGCTAGCATCGGTGTGAATGAGCAGTTCTTC. Protein: CASSFWTASIGVNEQFF. The chain is built from TRBV28 and TRBJ2-1, with D possibly being TRBD1 (6 bases). In germline, CDR1 is MDHEN, CDR2 SYDVKM. The CDR3 contains 17 residues. Trimming cost V 3 bases and J 7 bases, with 22 bases left between them. The full variable domain, completed using reference TRBV28 and TRBJ2-1, is DVKVTQSSRYLVKRTGEKVFLECVQDMDHENMFWYRQDPGLGLRLIYFSYDVKMKEKGDIPEGYSVSREKKERFSLILESASTNQTSMYLCASSFWTASIGVNEQFFGPGTRLTVL.

The rearrangement links TRBV5-1 to TRBJ1-3; TRBD1 matches at 7 bases. The germline gives CDR1 SGHRS, CDR2 YFSETQ. J lost 0 bases, V lost 7 bases, and 4 bases had no gene match. CDR3 length: 14 residues. The CDR3 DNA follows: TGCGCCAGCCCTAACAGGGGCTCTGGAAACACCATATATTTT. As protein: CASPNRGSGNTIYF.

This chain joins TRBV7-9 and TRBJ2-7; 10 bases fit TRBD2. CDR3 length: 15 amino acids. The ends lost 7 bases at V and 2 bases at J; junction bases unmatched: 8. CDR1 and CDR2 (germline): SEHNR, FQNEAQ (reference sequence). The CDR3 DNA sequence: TGTGCCAGCACCTCTGAGCGGGAGGGCCCCTACGAGCAGTACTTC. Translated, it gives CASTSEREGPYEQYF.

In its sample, this clone was seen once. The rearrangement uses TRBV19 and TRBJ2-1; 7 positions agree with TRBD1. V lost 8 bases to trimming and J lost 4 bases; unmatched junction nucleotides: 5. Germline-derived CDR1 and CDR2 are LNHDA and SQIVND (reference sequence). This CDR3 has 13 residues. CDR3 protein: CASSGTEYNEQFF. The DNA of the CDR3 is TGTGCCAGTTCCGGGACAGAATACAATGAGCAGTTCTTC. Combining the CDR3 with reference TRBV19 and TRBJ2-1 gives the whole variable domain DGGITQSPKYLFRKEGQNVTLSCEQNLNHDAMYWYRQDPGQGLRLIYYSQIVNDFQKGDIAEGYSVSREKKESFPLTVTSAQKNPTAFYLCASSGTEYNEQFFGPGTRLTVL.